The clone carrying this T cell receptor (beta chain) showed up many times. This CDR3 has 14 amino acids. The V gene lost 4 bases and the J gene lost 4 bases, with 13 bases spanning the gap. Germline V gives CDR1 SQVTM, CDR2 ANQGSEA. The sample belongs to a study of early T cells in non-severe SARS-CoV-2 infection. In TCRdb, the 5' RACE reads were re-called with MiXCR into one record per CDR3 protein. The data contain fewer than 110,000 distinct CDR3 sequences, 11% of them singletons. The sequence was collected from an adult who was a healthcare worker with PCR-confirmed SARS-CoV-2 infection or an uninfected control (not recorded which). The sample consisted of whole blood. This chain links TRBV29-1 with TRBJ2-2, with D unresolved. The CDR3 region is CSVAQGWGTGELFF. Written as DNA, the CDR3 is TGCAGCGTTGCCCAAGGCTGGGGCACCGGGGAGCTGTTTTTT.